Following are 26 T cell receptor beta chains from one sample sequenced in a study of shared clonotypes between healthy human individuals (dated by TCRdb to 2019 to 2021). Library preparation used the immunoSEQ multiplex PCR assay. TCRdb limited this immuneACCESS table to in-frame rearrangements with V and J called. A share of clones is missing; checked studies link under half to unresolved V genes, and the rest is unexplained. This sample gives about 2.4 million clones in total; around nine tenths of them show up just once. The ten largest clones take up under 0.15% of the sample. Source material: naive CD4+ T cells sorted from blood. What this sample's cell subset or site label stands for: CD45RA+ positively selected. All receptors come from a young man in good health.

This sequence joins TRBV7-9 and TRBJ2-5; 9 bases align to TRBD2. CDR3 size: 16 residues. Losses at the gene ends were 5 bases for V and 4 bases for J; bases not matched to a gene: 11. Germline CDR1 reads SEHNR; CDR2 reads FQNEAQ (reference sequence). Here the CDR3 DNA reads TGTGCCAGCAGCGCCAGACTAGCGGTCGGGGGAGAGACCCAGTACTTC. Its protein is CASSARLAVGGETQYF.

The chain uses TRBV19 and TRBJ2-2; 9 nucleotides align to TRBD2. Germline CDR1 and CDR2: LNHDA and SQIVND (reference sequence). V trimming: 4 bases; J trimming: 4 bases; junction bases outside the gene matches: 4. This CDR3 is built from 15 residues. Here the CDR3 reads CASSTSGTVTGELFF. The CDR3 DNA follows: TGTGCCAGTAGTACTAGCGGGACAGTCACCGGGGAGCTGTTTTTT.

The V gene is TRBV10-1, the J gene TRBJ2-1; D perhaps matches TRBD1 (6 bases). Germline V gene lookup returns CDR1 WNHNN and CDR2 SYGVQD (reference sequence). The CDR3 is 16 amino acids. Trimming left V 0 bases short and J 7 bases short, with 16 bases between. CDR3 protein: CASSESTGLIQNEQFF. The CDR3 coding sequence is TGCGCCAGCAGTGAGTCGACAGGCCTAATTCAAAATGAGCAGTTCTTC.

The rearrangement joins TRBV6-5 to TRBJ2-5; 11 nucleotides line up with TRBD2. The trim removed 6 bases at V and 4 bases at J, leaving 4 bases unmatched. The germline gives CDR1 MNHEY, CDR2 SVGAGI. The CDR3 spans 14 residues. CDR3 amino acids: CASRRLAGIETQYF. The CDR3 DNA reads TGTGCCAGCAGACGACTAGCGGGGATAGAGACCCAGTACTTC.

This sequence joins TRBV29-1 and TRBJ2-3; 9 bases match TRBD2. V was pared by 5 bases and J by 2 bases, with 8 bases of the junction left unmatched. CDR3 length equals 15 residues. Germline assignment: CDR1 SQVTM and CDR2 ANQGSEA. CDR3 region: CSVLDSGSPTDTQYF. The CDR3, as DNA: TGCAGCGTTTTGGATAGCGGGAGCCCCACAGATACGCAGTATTTT.

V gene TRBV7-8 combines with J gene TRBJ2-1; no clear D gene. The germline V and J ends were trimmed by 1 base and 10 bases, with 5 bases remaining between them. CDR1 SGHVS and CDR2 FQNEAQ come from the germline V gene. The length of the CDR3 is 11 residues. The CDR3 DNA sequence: TGTGCCAGCAGCTTAGGGGAAGAGCAGTTCTTC. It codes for CASSLGEEQFF.

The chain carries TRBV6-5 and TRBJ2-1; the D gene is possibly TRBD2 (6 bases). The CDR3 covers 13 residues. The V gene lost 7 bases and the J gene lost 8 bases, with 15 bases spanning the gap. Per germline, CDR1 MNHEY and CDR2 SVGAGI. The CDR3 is CASNRRGHDEQFF. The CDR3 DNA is TGTGCCAGCAACCGGAGGGGCCACGATGAGCAGTTCTTC.

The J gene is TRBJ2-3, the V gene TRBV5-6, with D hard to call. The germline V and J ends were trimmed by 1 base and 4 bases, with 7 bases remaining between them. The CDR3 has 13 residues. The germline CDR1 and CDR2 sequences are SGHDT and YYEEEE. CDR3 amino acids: CASSLLPADTQYF. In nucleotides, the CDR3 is TGTGCCAGCAGCTTGCTGCCAGCAGATACGCAGTATTTT.

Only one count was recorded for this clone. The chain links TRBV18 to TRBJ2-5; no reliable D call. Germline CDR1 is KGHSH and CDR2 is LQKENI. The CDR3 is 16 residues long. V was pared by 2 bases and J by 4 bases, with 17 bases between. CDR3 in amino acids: CASSPSKDPAGETQYF. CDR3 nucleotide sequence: TGTGCCAGCTCACCAAGTAAGGACCCTGCCGGAGAGACCCAGTACTTC.

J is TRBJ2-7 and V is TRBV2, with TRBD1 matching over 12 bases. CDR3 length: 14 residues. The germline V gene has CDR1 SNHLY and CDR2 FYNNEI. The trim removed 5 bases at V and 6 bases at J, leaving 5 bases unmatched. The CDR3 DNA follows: TGTGCCAGCAGTTCGGGACAGGGGGCGTTCGAGCAGTACTTC. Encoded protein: CASSSGQGAFEQYF.

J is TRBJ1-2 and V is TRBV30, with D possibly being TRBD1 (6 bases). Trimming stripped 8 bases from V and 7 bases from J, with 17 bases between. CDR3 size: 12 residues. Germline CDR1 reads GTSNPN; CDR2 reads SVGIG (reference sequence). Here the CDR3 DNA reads TGTGCCCGAGATTCGTGGGGGGCTGGCTACACCTTC. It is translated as CARDSWGAGYTF.

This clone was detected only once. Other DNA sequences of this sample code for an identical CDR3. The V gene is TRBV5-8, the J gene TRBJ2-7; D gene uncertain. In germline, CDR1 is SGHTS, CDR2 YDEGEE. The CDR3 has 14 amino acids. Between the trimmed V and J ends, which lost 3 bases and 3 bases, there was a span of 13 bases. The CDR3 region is CASSSARIRYEQYF. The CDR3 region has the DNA TGTGCCAGCAGCTCCGCTAGAATTCGCTACGAGCAGTACTTC.

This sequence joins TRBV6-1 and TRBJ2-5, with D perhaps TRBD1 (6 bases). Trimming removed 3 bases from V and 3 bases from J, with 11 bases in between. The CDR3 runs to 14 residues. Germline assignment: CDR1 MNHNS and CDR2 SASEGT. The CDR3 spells CASSERGIKETQYF. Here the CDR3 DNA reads TGTGCCAGCAGTGAGAGGGGGATCAAAGAGACCCAGTACTTC.

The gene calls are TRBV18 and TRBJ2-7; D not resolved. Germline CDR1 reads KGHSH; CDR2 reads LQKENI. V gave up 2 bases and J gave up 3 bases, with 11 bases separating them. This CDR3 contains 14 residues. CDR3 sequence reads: CASSPKVGDYEQYF. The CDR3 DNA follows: TGTGCCAGCTCACCAAAGGTTGGTGACTACGAGCAGTACTTC.

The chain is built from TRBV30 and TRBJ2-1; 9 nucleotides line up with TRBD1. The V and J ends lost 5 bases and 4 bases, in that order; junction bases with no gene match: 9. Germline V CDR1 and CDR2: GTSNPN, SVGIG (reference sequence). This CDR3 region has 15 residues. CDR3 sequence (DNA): TGTGCCTGGGCCCAGGGACAGGGTGGTTACAATGAGCAGTTCTTC. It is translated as CAWAQGQGGYNEQFF.

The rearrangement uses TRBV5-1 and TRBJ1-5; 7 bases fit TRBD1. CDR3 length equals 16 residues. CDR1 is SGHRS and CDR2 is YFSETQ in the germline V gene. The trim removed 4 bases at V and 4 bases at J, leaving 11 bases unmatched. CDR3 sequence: CASSQGGSGYNQPQHF. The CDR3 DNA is TGCGCCAGCAGCCAGGGGGGTTCAGGATATAATCAGCCCCAGCATTTT.

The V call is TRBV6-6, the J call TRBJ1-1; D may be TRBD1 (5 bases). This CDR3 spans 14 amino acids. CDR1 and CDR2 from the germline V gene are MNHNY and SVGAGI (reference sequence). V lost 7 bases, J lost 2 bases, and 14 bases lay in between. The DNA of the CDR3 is TGTGCCAGCACCCAGGGAAATCTTAACACTGAAGCTTTCTTT. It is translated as CASTQGNLNTEAFF.

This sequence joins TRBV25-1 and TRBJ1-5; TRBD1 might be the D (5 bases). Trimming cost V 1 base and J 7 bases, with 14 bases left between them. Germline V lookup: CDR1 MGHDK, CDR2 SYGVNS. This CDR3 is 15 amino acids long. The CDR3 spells CASSESRGESQPQHF. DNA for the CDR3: TGTGCCAGCAGTGAATCTCGGGGGGAGAGCCAGCCCCAGCATTTT.

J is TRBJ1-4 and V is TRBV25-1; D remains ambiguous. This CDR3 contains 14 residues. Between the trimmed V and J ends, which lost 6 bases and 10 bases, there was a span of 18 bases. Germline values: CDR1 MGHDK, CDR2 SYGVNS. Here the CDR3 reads CASRETVEAGKLFF. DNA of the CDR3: TGTGCCAGCAGGGAAACAGTTGAGGCAGGAAAACTGTTTTTT. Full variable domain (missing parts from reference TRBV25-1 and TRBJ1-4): EADIYQTPRYLVIGTGKKITLECSQTMGHDKMYWYQQDPGMELHLIHYSYGVNSTEKGDLSSESTVSRIRTEHFPLTLESARPSHTSQYLCASRETVEAGKLFFGSGTQLSVL.

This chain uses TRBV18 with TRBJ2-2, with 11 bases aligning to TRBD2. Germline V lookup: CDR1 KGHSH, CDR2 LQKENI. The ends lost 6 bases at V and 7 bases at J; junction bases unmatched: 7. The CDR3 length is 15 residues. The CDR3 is CASSHGTSGGGELFF. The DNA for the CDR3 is TGTGCCAGCTCGCATGGGACTAGCGGAGGCGGGGAGCTGTTTTTT. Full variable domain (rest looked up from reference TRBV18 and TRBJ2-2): NAGVMQNPRHLVRRRGQEARLRCSPMKGHSHVYWYRQLPEEGLKFMVYLQKENIIDESGMPKERFSAEFPKEGPSILRIQQVVRGDSAAYFCASSHGTSGGGELFFGEGSRLTVL.

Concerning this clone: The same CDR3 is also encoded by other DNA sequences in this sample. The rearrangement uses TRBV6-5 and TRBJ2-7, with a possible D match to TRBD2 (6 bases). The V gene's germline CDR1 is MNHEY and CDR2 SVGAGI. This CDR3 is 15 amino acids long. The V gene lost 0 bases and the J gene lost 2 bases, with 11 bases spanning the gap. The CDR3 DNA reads TGTGCCAGCAGTTACTCAGGAGGGAGTGCCTACGAGCAGTACTTC. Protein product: CASSYSGGSAYEQYF.

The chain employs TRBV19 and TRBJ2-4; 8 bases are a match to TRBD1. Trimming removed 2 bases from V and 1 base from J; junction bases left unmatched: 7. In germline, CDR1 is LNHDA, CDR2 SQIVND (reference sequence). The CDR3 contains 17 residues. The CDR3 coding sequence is TGTGCCAGTAGTATACTAAAGACAGGGGACGCCAAAAACATTCAGTACTTC. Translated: CASSILKTGDAKNIQYF.

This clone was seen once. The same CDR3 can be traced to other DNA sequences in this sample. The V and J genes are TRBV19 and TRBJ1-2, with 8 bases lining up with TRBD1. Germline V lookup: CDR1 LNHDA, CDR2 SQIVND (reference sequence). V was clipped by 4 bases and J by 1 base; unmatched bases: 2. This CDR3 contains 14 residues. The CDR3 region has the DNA TGTGCCAGTAGTAGCGGACAGGGTAACTATGGCTACACCTTC. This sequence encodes CASSSGQGNYGYTF.

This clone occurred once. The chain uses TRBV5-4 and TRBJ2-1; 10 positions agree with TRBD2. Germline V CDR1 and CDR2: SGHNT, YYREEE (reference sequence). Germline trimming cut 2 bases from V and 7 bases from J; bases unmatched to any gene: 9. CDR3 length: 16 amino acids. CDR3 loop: CASSLIAGGLGNEQFF. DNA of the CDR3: TGTGCCAGCAGCTTAATAGCGGGAGGCTTGGGTAATGAGCAGTTCTTC.

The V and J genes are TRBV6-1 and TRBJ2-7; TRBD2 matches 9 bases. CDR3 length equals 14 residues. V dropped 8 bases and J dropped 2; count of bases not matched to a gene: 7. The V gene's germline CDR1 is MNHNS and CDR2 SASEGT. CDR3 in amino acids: CASHEAGGPYEQYF. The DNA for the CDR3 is TGTGCCAGCCACGAAGCGGGGGGCCCCTACGAGCAGTACTTC.

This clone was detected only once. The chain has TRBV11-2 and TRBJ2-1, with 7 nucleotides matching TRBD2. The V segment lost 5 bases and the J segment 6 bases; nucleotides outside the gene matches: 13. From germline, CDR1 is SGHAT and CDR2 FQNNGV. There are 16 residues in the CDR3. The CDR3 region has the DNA TGTGCCAGCAGCCCACCAAGGACCGGGAGGAGCAATGAGCAGTTCTTC. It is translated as CASSPPRTGRSNEQFF.